Listed below are T cell receptor beta chains from one sample, sequenced in a study of control samples from healthy donors and cancer patients. Sequencing used immunoSEQ multiplex PCR; TCRdb keeps in-frame clones, though not all of them. In the table there are some 160,000 clones, 90% to 95% of which are singletons. The sequenced sample consisted of blood. Receptors originate from a woman in her 30s in good health. Both conserved end residues are part of each CDR3. D genes are given only for firm matches. Clone size is given for some rows only: seen once, a few or many times, or a class if the clone is expanded.

>TRBV7-3|16|TRBD2|TRBJ2-3|-
TGTGCCAGCAGCTTCATTAGCGGGAGGGAAACAGATACGCAGTATTTT
CASSFISGRETDTQYF
>TRBV2|11|-|TRBJ1-2|-
TGTGCCAGCAGTGAAAGGAGTGGCTACACCTTC
CASSERSGYTF
>TRBV19|12|TRBD2|TRBJ2-1|-
TGTGCCAGTAGTCTGCGGGGGGATGAGCAGTTCTTC
CASSLRGDEQFF
>TRBV27|15|TRBD1|TRBJ1-5|-
TGTGCCAGCAGAGGACAGGGGAGAGGGGATCAGCCCCAGCATTTT
CASRGQGRGDQPQHF
>TRBV28|14|TRBD1|TRBJ2-7|-
TGTGCCAGCAGTATAAGGACAGGGATGAACGAGCAGTACTTC
CASSIRTGMNEQYF
>TRBV11-2|14|TRBD2|TRBJ2-3|-
TGTGCCAGCAGCTTAGGGGGGGGACGAGATACGCAGTATTTT
CASSLGGGRDTQYF
>TRBV24-1|17|TRBD2|TRBJ2-2|-
TGTGCCACCAGTGATTCCAGACTAGCGGGAGGGCCCGGGGAGCTGTTTTTT
CATSDSRLAGGPGELFF
>TRBV7-9|18|-|TRBJ1-6|-
TGTGCCAGCGGCACAGGGCGCCTCATTCCCTCCTATAATTCACCCCTCCACTTT
CASGTGRLIPSYNSPLHF
>TRBV7-2|13|-|TRBJ1-1|-
TGTGCCAGCAGCCGTGACATGAACACTGAAGCTTTCTTT
CASSRDMNTEAFF
>TRBV11-1|13|TRBD1|TRBJ2-7|once
TGTGCCAGCAGCTGGGGACAGGACTACGAGCAGTACTTC
CASSWGQDYEQYF
>TRBV5-5|14|TRBD1|TRBJ2-5|-
TGTGCCAGCAGCGCCGGGACAGGGAGTGAGACCCAGTACTTC
CASSAGTGSETQYF